The rows below give T cell receptor beta chains drawn from one sample of a study of blood T cell repertoires in COVID-19. Clones were read by immunoSEQ multiplex PCR, and TCRdb kept only the in-frame ones, dropping some. In the table there are 250,000 or so clones, 88% of which are singletons. Source material: peripheral blood. The receptors come from a woman aged 25 to 39 with acute or convalescent COVID-19. Each CDR3 is given with its conserved first and last residue. Fields, in order: J gene, CDR3 length, clone size, D gene, V gene, CDR3 DNA, CDR3 protein. The D gene is left open where the match is weak. Clone sizes are given selectively: once, few, many, or a class where the clone is expanded.

J gene: TRBJ2-5
CDR3 length: 14
clone size: NA
D gene: TRBD1
V gene: TRBV24-1
CDR3 DNA: TGTGCCACCAGTGAAGGACAGGGCGTTGAGACCCAGTACTTC
CDR3 protein: CATSEGQGVETQYF

J gene: TRBJ2-1
CDR3 length: 14
clone size: few
D gene: NA
V gene: TRBV12-5
CDR3 DNA: TGTGCTAGTGGTTTGAGTAGCCTGTTGGATGAGCAGTTCTTC
CDR3 protein: CASGLSSLLDEQFF

J gene: TRBJ2-2
CDR3 length: 16
clone size: NA
D gene: NA
V gene: TRBV24-1
CDR3 DNA: TGTGCCACCAGTGACCCACGCGGGCAAATCACCGGGGAGCTGTTTTTT
CDR3 protein: CATSDPRGQITGELFF

J gene: TRBJ2-1
CDR3 length: 16
clone size: NA
D gene: TRBD2
V gene: TRBV7-9
CDR3 DNA: TGTGCCAGCAGCTTATTTCCGCGCGGGAGTAGAAATGAGCAGTTCTTC
CDR3 protein: CASSLFPRGSRNEQFF

J gene: TRBJ2-3
CDR3 length: 19
clone size: NA
D gene: NA
V gene: TRBV4-3
CDR3 DNA: TGCGCCAGCAGCCAAGAAGGTCCGGCAGGGAACGCGATCACAGATACGCAGTATTTT
CDR3 protein: CASSQEGPAGNAITDTQYF

J gene: TRBJ2-1
CDR3 length: 11
clone size: NA
D gene: NA
V gene: TRBV20-1
CDR3 DNA: TGCAGTGTTGCGAGTAACAATGAGCAGTTCTTC
CDR3 protein: CSVASNNEQFF

J gene: TRBJ2-2
CDR3 length: 14
clone size: NA
D gene: TRBD2
V gene: TRBV7-2
CDR3 DNA: TGTGCCGGGGGAGGGGATTTTCAGGGCGGGGAGCTGTTTTTT
CDR3 protein: CAGGGDFQGGELFF

J gene: TRBJ1-1
CDR3 length: 13
clone size: NA
D gene: TRBD1
V gene: TRBV5-1
CDR3 DNA: TGCGCCAGCAGCTTAGACAGGGGCACTGAAGCTTTCTTT
CDR3 protein: CASSLDRGTEAFF

J gene: TRBJ1-2
CDR3 length: 11
clone size: NA
D gene: NA
V gene: TRBV18
CDR3 DNA: TGTGCCACCACAGGTCGCTATGGCTACACCTTC
CDR3 protein: CATTGRYGYTF

J gene: TRBJ1-2
CDR3 length: 16
clone size: NA
D gene: NA
V gene: TRBV23-1
CDR3 DNA: TGCGCCGCAAAATCCAGGGCTGGTCGTTGTAACTATGGCTACACCTTC
CDR3 protein: CAAKSRAGRCNYGYTF

J gene: TRBJ2-1
CDR3 length: 15
clone size: NA
D gene: NA
V gene: TRBV28
CDR3 DNA: TGTGCCAGCAGTTTCGGTGGGGCGACCTACAATGAGCAGTTCTTC
CDR3 protein: CASSFGGATYNEQFF

J gene: TRBJ2-5
CDR3 length: 13
clone size: once
D gene: NA
V gene: TRBV6-2/TRBV6-3
CDR3 DNA: TGTGCCAGCACCCCCGGAGGCCAAGAGACCCAGTACTTC
CDR3 protein: CASTPGGQETQYF

J gene: TRBJ2-7
CDR3 length: 22
clone size: NA
D gene: TRBD2
V gene: TRBV9
CDR3 DNA: TGTGCCAGCAGCGTTGGGGGCGCCAAACTAGCGGGAGGTCCATGGGAAATCTACGAGCAGTACTTC
CDR3 protein: CASSVGGAKLAGGPWEIYEQYF

J gene: TRBJ1-2
CDR3 length: 16
clone size: NA
D gene: TRBD1
V gene: TRBV27
CDR3 DNA: TGTGCCAGCAGTTACGGCCAGGGGGCAGCTAACTATGGCTACACCTTC
CDR3 protein: CASSYGQGAANYGYTF

J gene: TRBJ1-5
CDR3 length: 13
clone size: NA
D gene: NA
V gene: TRBV27
CDR3 DNA: TGTGCCAGCAGTTGGGAGGGGGGTCAGCCCCAGCATTTT
CDR3 protein: CASSWEGGQPQHF

J gene: TRBJ2-3
CDR3 length: 14
clone size: NA
D gene: TRBD1
V gene: TRBV19
CDR3 DNA: TGTGCCAGTAGTAAGGGACAGGGGAGAGATACGCAGTATTTT
CDR3 protein: CASSKGQGRDTQYF

J gene: TRBJ2-1
CDR3 length: 17
clone size: NA
D gene: TRBD2
V gene: TRBV12-5
CDR3 DNA: TGTGCTAGTGGTTTGATGCTAGCGGGAGGGATCTACAATGAGCAGTTCTTC
CDR3 protein: CASGLMLAGGIYNEQFF

J gene: TRBJ1-1
CDR3 length: 14
clone size: NA
D gene: NA
V gene: TRBV7-2
CDR3 DNA: TGTGCCAGCAGGGGCGCAGGGTGGAACACTGAAGCTTTCTTT
CDR3 protein: CASRGAGWNTEAFF

J gene: TRBJ1-3
CDR3 length: 17
clone size: NA
D gene: NA
V gene: TRBV4-2
CDR3 DNA: TGTGCCAGCAGCCAAGGGTCCGACAGAGGCTCTGGAAACACCATATATTTT
CDR3 protein: CASSQGSDRGSGNTIYF

J gene: TRBJ2-3
CDR3 length: 16
clone size: NA
D gene: TRBD2
V gene: TRBV12-5
CDR3 DNA: TGTGCTAGTGGTTTGGTATTAGCGGGAGCCACAGATACGCAGTATTTT
CDR3 protein: CASGLVLAGATDTQYF

J gene: TRBJ2-3
CDR3 length: 15
clone size: NA
D gene: TRBD1
V gene: TRBV28
CDR3 DNA: TGTGCCAGCCACATTACCGGGACAGGGATAGATACGCAGTATTTT
CDR3 protein: CASHITGTGIDTQYF

J gene: TRBJ2-3
CDR3 length: 11
clone size: once
D gene: TRBD1
V gene: TRBV20-1
CDR3 DNA: TGCAGTGCGCGGACAGGGGGAACGCAGTATTTT
CDR3 protein: CSARTGGTQYF

J gene: TRBJ2-1
CDR3 length: 13
clone size: NA
D gene: NA
V gene: TRBV5-4
CDR3 DNA: TGTGCCAGCAGCTTCCCCCCTTACAATGAGCAGTTCTTC
CDR3 protein: CASSFPPYNEQFF

J gene: TRBJ2-6
CDR3 length: 18
clone size: NA
D gene: NA
V gene: TRBV4-3
CDR3 DNA: TGCGCCAGCAGCCAAGGCTCAGGGCACACAGGTGGGGCCAACGTCCTGACTTTC
CDR3 protein: CASSQGSGHTGGANVLTF

J gene: TRBJ2-3
CDR3 length: 16
clone size: NA
D gene: TRBD2
V gene: TRBV27
CDR3 DNA: TGTGCCAGCGGGTTCCTTTTGGCGGGAGTCCCAGATACGCAGTATTTT
CDR3 protein: CASGFLLAGVPDTQYF

J gene: TRBJ2-7
CDR3 length: 21
clone size: once
D gene: TRBD2
V gene: TRBV5-1
CDR3 DNA: TGCGCCAGCAGCCCCCGGACTAGCGGGAGAACGGCATCCAGGTCCTTTCTCGCCCCGTACTTC
CDR3 protein: CASSPRTSGRTASRSFLAPYF

J gene: TRBJ2-1
CDR3 length: 15
clone size: NA
D gene: TRBD2
V gene: TRBV7-9
CDR3 DNA: TGTGCCAGCAGCTCGGGGACTAGCGTATACAATGAGCAGTTCTTC
CDR3 protein: CASSSGTSVYNEQFF

J gene: TRBJ1-5
CDR3 length: 17
clone size: NA
D gene: TRBD1
V gene: TRBV4-3
CDR3 DNA: TGCGCCAGCAGCCAAGATTTGGGACAGGGAATCCTAGTGCCCCAGCATTTT
CDR3 protein: CASSQDLGQGILVPQHF

J gene: TRBJ2-7
CDR3 length: 14
clone size: NA
D gene: TRBD2
V gene: TRBV4-3
CDR3 DNA: TGCGCCAGCAGCCTGGGGACTAGCGGGAGGTGGGAGTACTTC
CDR3 protein: CASSLGTSGRWEYF

J gene: TRBJ2-7
CDR3 length: 14
clone size: few
D gene: NA
V gene: TRBV5-4
CDR3 DNA: TGTGCCAGCAGCTGGGGGGTGAGCTCCTACGAGCAGTACTTC
CDR3 protein: CASSWGVSSYEQYF

J gene: TRBJ1-1
CDR3 length: 18
clone size: NA
D gene: TRBD1
V gene: TRBV14
CDR3 DNA: TGTGCCAGCAGCCCCACGAATGGCGGGACAGGGAGTGGTTCTGAAGCTTTCTTT
CDR3 protein: CASSPTNGGTGSGSEAFF

J gene: TRBJ2-7
CDR3 length: 15
clone size: NA
D gene: TRBD1
V gene: TRBV7-2
CDR3 DNA: TGTGCCAGCAGCTTGGGACAGGGAAAGTCCTACGAGCAGTACTTC
CDR3 protein: CASSLGQGKSYEQYF

J gene: TRBJ2-7
CDR3 length: 15
clone size: NA
D gene: TRBD2
V gene: TRBV19
CDR3 DNA: TGTGCCAGTAGTATGGTAGCGGGAGTGGTCTACGAGCAGTACTTC
CDR3 protein: CASSMVAGVVYEQYF

J gene: TRBJ1-3
CDR3 length: 15
clone size: NA
D gene: NA
V gene: TRBV19
CDR3 DNA: TGTGCCAGTAGTATAGCGACTCTCTCTGGAAACACCATATATTTT
CDR3 protein: CASSIATLSGNTIYF

J gene: TRBJ2-7
CDR3 length: 15
clone size: NA
D gene: TRBD1
V gene: TRBV5-1
CDR3 DNA: TGCGCCAGCAGCTTGTCCGGGACAGGGTGGGTCGAGCAGTACTTC
CDR3 protein: CASSLSGTGWVEQYF

J gene: TRBJ2-5
CDR3 length: 13
clone size: NA
D gene: TRBD1
V gene: TRBV24-1
CDR3 DNA: TGTGCCTCCGGGGGGACAGGGCAAGAGACCCAGTACTTC
CDR3 protein: CASGGTGQETQYF

J gene: TRBJ1-1
CDR3 length: 14
clone size: NA
D gene: NA
V gene: TRBV19
CDR3 DNA: TGTGCCAGTAGCGCGATCAGGGTGAACACTGAAGCTTTCTTT
CDR3 protein: CASSAIRVNTEAFF

J gene: TRBJ2-7
CDR3 length: 16
clone size: NA
D gene: TRBD1
V gene: TRBV29-1
CDR3 DNA: TGCAGCGTTGAAGCGGCCGGGACAGGGGGCGCCTACGAGCAGTACTTC
CDR3 protein: CSVEAAGTGGAYEQYF

J gene: TRBJ2-7
CDR3 length: 14
clone size: NA
D gene: NA
V gene: TRBV5-4
CDR3 DNA: TGTGCCAGCAGCCCCACCGTCACTTCGGGCGAGCAGTACTTC
CDR3 protein: CASSPTVTSGEQYF